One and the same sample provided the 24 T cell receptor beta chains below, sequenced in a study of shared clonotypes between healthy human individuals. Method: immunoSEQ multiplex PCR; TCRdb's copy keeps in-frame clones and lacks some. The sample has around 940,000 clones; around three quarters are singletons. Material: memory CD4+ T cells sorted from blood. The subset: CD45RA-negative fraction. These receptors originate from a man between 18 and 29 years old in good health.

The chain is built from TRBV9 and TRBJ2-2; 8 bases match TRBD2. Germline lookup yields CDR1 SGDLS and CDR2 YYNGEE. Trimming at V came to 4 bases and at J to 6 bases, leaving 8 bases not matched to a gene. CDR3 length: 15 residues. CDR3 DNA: TGTGCCAGCAGCAAGGGACTAGGGATTCCCGGGGAGCTGTTTTTT. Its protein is CASSKGLGIPGELFF.

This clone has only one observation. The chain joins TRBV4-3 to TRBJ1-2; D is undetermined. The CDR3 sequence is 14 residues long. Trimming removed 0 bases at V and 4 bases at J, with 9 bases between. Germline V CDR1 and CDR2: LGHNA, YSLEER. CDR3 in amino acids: CASSQDAFTYGYTF. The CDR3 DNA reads TGCGCCAGCAGCCAAGACGCGTTTACCTATGGCTACACCTTC.

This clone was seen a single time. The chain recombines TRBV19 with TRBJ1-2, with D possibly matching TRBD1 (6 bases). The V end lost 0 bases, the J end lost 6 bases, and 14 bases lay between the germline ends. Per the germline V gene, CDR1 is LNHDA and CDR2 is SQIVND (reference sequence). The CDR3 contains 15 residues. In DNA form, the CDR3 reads TGTGCCAGTAGTATAGATACCGCCCAGGGGAATGGCTACACCTTC. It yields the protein CASSIDTAQGNGYTF. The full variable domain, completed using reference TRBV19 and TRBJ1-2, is DGGITQSPKYLFRKEGQNVTLSCEQNLNHDAMYWYRQDPGQGLRLIYYSQIVNDFQKGDIAEGYSVSREKKESFPLTVTSAQKNPTAFYLCASSIDTAQGNGYTFGSGTRLTVV.

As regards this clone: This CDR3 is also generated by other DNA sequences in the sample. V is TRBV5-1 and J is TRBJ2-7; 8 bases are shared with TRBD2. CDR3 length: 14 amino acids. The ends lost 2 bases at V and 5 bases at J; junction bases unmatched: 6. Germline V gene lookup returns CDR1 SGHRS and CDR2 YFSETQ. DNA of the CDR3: TGCGCCAGCAGCTTAACGGGAGGGCCCAACGAGCAGTACTTC. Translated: CASSLTGGPNEQYF.

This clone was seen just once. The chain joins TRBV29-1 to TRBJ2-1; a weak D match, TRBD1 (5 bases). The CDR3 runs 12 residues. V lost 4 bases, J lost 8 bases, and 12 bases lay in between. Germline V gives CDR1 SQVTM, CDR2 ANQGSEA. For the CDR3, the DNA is TGCAGCGTTGGTGCAGGGATCGATGAGCAGTTCTTC. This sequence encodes CSVGAGIDEQFF.

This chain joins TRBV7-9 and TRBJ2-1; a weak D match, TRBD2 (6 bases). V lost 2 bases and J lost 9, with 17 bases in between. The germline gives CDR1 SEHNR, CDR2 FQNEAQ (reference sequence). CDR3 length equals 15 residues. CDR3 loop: CASSLFPEGRLEQFF. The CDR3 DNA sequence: TGTGCCAGCAGCTTATTTCCTGAGGGGAGGCTTGAGCAGTTCTTC.

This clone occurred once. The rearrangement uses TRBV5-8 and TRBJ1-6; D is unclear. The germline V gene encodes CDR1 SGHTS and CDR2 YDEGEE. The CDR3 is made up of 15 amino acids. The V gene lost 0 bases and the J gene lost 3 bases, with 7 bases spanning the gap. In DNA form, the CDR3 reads TGTGCCAGCAGCTTGGAAGGAAACTATAATTCACCCCTCCACTTT. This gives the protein CASSLEGNYNSPLHF.

The CDR3 DNA is TGTGCCAGCAGCCCTAGGCGCGGGGGGATCAATGAGCAGTTCTTC. Its protein product is CASSPRRGGINEQFF. This sequence joins TRBV6-5 and TRBJ2-1; TRBD2 agrees at 8 bases. Germline CDR1 and CDR2: MNHEY and SVGAGI. J lost 6 bases, V lost 6 bases, and 10 bases had no gene match. The CDR3 loop spans 15 amino acids.

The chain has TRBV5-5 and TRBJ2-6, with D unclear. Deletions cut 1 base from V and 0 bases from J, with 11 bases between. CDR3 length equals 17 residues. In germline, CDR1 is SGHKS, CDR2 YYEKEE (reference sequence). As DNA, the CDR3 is TGTGCCAGCAGCTTGAAATATCAGTCCTCTGGGGCCAACGTCCTGACTTTC. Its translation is CASSLKYQSSGANVLTF.

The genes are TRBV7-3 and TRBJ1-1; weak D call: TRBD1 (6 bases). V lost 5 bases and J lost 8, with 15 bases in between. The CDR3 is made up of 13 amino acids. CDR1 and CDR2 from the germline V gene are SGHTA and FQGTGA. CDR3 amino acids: CASSPGTQREAFF. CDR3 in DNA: TGTGCCAGCAGCCCCGGGACACAGAGAGAAGCTTTCTTT. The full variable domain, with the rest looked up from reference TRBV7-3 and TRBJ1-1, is GAGVSQTPSNKVTEKGKYVELRCDPISGHTALYWYRQSLGQGPEFLIYFQGTGAADDSGLPNDRFFAVRPEGSVSTLKIQRTERGDSAVYLCASSPGTQREAFFGQGTRLTVV.

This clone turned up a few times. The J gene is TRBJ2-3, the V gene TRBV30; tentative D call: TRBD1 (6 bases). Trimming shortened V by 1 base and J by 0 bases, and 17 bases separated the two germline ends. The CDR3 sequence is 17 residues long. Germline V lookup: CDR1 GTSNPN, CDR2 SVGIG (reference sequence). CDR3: CAWSDRTAHTSTDTQYF. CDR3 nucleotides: TGTGCCTGGAGTGACCGGACAGCCCATACTAGCACAGATACGCAGTATTTT.

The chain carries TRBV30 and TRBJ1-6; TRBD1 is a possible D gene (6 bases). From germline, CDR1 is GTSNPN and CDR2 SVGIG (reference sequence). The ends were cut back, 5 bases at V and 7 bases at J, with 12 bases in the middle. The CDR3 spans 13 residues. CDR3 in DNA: TGTGCCTGGGGGGGAACAGGGAATTCACCCCTCCACTTT. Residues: CAWGGTGNSPLHF.

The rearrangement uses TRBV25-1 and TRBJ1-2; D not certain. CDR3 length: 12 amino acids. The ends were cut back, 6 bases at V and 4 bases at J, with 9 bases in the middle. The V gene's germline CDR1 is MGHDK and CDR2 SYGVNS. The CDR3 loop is CASRDGLYGYTF. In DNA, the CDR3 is TGTGCCAGCAGGGACGGTCTCTATGGCTACACCTTC.

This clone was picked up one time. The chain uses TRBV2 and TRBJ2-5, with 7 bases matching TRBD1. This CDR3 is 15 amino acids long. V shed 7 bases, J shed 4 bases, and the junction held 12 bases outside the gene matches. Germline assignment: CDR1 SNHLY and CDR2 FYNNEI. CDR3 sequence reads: CASKGQRGPGETQYF. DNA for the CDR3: TGTGCCAGCAAAGGACAAAGGGGGCCGGGAGAGACCCAGTACTTC.

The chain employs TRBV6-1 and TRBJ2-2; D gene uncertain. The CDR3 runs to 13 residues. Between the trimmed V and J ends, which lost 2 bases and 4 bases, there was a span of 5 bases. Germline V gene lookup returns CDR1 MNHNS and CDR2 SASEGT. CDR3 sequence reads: CASSEPSTGELFF. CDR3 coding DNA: TGTGCCAGCAGTGAACCATCCACCGGGGAGCTGTTTTTT.

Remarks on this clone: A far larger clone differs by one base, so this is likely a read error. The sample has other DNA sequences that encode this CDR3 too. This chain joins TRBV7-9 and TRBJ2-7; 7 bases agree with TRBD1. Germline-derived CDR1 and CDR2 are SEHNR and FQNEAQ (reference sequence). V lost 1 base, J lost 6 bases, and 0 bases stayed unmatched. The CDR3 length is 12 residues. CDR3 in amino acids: CASSLDRGEQYF. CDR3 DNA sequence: TGTGCCAGCAGCTTAGACAGGGGCGAGCAGTACTTC.

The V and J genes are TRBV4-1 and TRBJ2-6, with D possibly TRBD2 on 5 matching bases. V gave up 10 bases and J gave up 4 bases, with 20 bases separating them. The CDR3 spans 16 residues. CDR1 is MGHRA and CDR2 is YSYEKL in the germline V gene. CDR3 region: CATSDSRRLGANVLTF. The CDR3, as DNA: TGCGCCACCTCGGACTCTAGAAGGCTAGGGGCCAACGTCCTGACTTTC.

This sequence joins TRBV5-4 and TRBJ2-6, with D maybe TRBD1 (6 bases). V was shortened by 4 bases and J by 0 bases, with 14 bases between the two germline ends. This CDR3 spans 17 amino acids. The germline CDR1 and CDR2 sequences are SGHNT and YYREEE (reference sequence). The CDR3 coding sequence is TGTGCCAGCAGCACAGGGAGTGGACTCTCTGGGGCCAACGTCCTGACTTTC. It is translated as CASSTGSGLSGANVLTF.

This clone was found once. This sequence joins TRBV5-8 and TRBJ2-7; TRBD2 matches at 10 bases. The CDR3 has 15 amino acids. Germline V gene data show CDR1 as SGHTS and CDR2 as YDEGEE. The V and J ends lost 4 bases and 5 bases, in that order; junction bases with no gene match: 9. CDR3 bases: TGTGCCAGCAGCCTTAGCGGGGGGCCCCTCGACGAGCAGTACTTC. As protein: CASSLSGGPLDEQYF.

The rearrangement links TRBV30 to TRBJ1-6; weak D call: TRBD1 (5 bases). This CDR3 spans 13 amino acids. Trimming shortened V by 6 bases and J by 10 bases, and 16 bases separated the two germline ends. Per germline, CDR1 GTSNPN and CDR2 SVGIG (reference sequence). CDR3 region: CACTRGGDSPLHF. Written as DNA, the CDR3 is TGTGCCTGCACCCGGGGGGGGGACTCACCCCTCCACTTT.

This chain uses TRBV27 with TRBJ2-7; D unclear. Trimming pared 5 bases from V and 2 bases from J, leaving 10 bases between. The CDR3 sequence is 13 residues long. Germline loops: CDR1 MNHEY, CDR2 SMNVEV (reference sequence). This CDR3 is CASSPYPPYEQYF. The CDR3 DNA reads TGTGCCAGCAGTCCCTACCCCCCCTACGAGCAGTACTTC.

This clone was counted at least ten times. The DNA for the CDR3 is TGTGCCAGTACTCCTAGCGGGGTTTACACCGGGGAGCTGTTTTTT. Its protein product is CASTPSGVYTGELFF. This sequence joins TRBV2 and TRBJ2-2, with 9 positions matching TRBD2. Germline-derived CDR1 and CDR2 are SNHLY and FYNNEI. Trimming at V came to 9 bases and at J to 3 bases, leaving 8 bases not matched to a gene. This CDR3 region has 15 residues.

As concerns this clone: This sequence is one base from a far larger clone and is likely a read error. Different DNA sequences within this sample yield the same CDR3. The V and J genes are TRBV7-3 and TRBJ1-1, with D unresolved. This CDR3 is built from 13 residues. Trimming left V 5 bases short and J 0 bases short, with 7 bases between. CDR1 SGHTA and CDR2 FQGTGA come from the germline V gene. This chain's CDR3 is CASSPQMNTEAFF. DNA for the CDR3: TGTGCCAGCAGCCCGCAAATGAACACTGAAGCTTTCTTT.

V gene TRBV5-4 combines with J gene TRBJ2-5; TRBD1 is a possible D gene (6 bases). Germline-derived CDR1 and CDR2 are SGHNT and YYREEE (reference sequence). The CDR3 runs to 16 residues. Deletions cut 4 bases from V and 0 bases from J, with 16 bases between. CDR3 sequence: CASSLQQGLNQETQYF. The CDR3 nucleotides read TGTGCCAGCAGCCTACAACAGGGCTTGAACCAAGAGACCCAGTACTTC.